This record looks at one T cell receptor (beta chain) sequence and its context. Its antigen is not identified. V was clipped by 3 bases and J by 7 bases, with 10 bases between them. Germline assignment: CDR1 WNHNN and CDR2 SYGVQD (reference sequence). This CDR3 is built from 12 residues. The data were taken from a study of memory CD4+ T cells and cytomegalovirus serostatus. About the study: Healthy Belgian adult donors included about nine CMV-positive and 20 to 30 CMV-negative people.

As originally analysed: Out-of-frame sequences were removed, leaving 2 million to 2.5 million distinct TCRbeta sequences. Generated by immunoSEQ multiplex PCR, the TCRdb table keeps only in-frame clones and is missing some. The V and J calls and the clone size are those of that table, but D and trimming were determined from the DNA. The table has 20,000 to 30,000 clones, 60% to 80% seen once. Study-level points and caveats: Of around 160 reported CMV TCRbeta sequences, 65 to 85 were found in memory CD4+ repertoires.

Single viable CD3+CD4+CD8-CD45RO+ cells were sorted as the memory CD4+ T cells. The chain combines TRBV10-1 with TRBJ2-7; D possibly corresponds to TRBD1 (5 bases). What was sequenced was memory CD4+ T cells from blood. This receptor was taken from an adult in good health and CMV-seronegative. The CDR3 DNA follows: TGCGCCAGCAGTGACAGGGCCGGGGAGCAGTACTTC. Its protein is CASSDRAGEQYF.